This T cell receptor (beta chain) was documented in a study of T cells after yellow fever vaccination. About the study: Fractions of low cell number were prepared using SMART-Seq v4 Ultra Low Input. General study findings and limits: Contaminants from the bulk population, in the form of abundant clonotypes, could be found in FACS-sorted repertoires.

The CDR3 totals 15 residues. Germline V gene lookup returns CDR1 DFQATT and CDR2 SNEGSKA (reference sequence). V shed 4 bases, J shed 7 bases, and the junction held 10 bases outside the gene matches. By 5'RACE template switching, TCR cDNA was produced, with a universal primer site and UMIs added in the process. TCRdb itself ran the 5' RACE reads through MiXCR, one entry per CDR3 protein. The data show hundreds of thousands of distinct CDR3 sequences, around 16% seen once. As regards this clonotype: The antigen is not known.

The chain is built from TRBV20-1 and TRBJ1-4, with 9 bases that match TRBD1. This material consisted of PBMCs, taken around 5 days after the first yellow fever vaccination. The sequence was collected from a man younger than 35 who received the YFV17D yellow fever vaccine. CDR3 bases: TGCAGTGCTACGACCGGACAGGGGTGGGTTGAAAAACTGTTTTTT. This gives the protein CSATTGQGWVEKLFF.